This is a list of T cell receptor beta chains from one sample in a study of beta chain features in type 1 diabetes. The method was immunoSEQ multiplex PCR; TCRdb's version includes in-frame clones alone and lacks a portion of them. Among some 350,000 clones listed, less than 15% were seen once. Material for sequencing was naive CD4+ T cells from blood. The receptors were sampled from a woman under 30 with type 1 diabetes. The CDR3 runs from the conserved cysteine through the conserved F or W. Fields, in order: V gene, clone size, J gene, D gene, CDR3 protein, CDR3 DNA. A D gene is named only where the DNA matches it firmly. Clone size is given for some rows only: seen once, a few or many times, or a class if the clone is expanded.

>TRBV11-2|few|TRBJ2-1|.
CASSVSSSSYNEQFF
TGTGCCAGCAGCGTCTCATCCAGCTCCTACAATGAGCAGTTCTTC
>TRBV9|.|TRBJ2-2|.
CASSVGGVITGELFF
TGTGCCAGCAGCGTAGGGGGAGTGATCACCGGGGAGCTGTTTTTT
>TRBV9|.|TRBJ2-3|.
CASSPETDTQYF
TGTGCCAGCAGCCCCGAGACAGATACGCAGTATTTT
>TRBV28|few|TRBJ2-7|TRBD1
CASRGQAVSYEQYF
TGTGCCAGCAGGGGACAGGCCGTCTCCTACGAGCAGTACTTC
>TRBV12-5|.|TRBJ2-1|.
CASGLVQFSGLPIGEQFF
TGTGCTAGTGGTTTGGTACAGTTTTCCGGACTCCCGATTGGGGAGCAGTTCTTC
>TRBV19|few|TRBJ1-1|TRBD1
CASRRGQENTEAFF
TGTGCCAGTAGGCGCGGACAGGAGAACACTGAAGCTTTCTTT
>TRBV2|.|TRBJ2-5|.
CASKTDTRLETQYF
TGTGCCAGCAAGACCGACACCCGCCTAGAGACCCAGTACTTC
>TRBV18|few|TRBJ1-1|.
CASSHTGTESTEAFF
TGTGCCAGCTCACATACCGGGACTGAGAGCACTGAAGCTTTCTTT
>TRBV15|.|TRBJ2-1|TRBD1
CATSRDNPGQGFYNEQFF
TGTGCCACCAGCAGAGATAACCCCGGACAGGGCTTTTACAATGAGCAGTTCTTC
>TRBV11-1|.|TRBJ2-1|TRBD2
CASSLAASGSSYNEQFF
TGTGCCAGCAGCCTCGCGGCTAGCGGGAGCTCCTACAATGAGCAGTTCTTC
>TRBV28|few|TRBJ2-3|TRBD2
CASGTSFIDTQYF
TGTGCCAGCGGGACTAGCTTTATAGATACGCAGTATTTT
>TRBV9|.|TRBJ2-3|TRBD1
CASSVAPTGGRLDTQYF
TGTGCCAGCAGCGTAGCGCCAACAGGGGGGAGACTCGATACGCAGTATTTT
>TRBV19|.|TRBJ2-1|TRBD2
CASSIGTINNEQFF
TGTGCCAGTAGTATCGGGACTATAAACAATGAGCAGTTCTTC
>TRBV4-1|few|TRBJ2-3|TRBD2
CASSRRLAGDVTDTQYF
TGCGCCAGCAGCCGGCGACTAGCGGGAGATGTGACAGATACGCAGTATTTT
>TRBV6-6|.|TRBJ1-3|.
CASSPGLISGNTIYF
TGTGCCAGCAGCCCCGGACTGATCTCTGGAAACACCATATATTTT
>TRBV5-4|.|TRBJ2-1|TRBD2
CASSSGTRKNEQFF
TGTGCCAGCAGCTCCGGGACTAGAAAGAATGAGCAGTTCTTC
>TRBV7-9|few|TRBJ2-1|TRBD2
CASEAGGPGFQFF
TGTGCCAGCGAAGCGGGAGGGCCGGGGTTCCAGTTCTTC
>TRBV5-4|few|TRBJ2-4|.
CASKAPGENIQYF
TGTGCCAGCAAGGCTCCGGGTGAAAACATTCAGTACTTC
>TRBV27|.|TRBJ2-1|TRBD2
CASSASGYNEQFF
TGTGCCAGCAGTGCTAGCGGTTACAATGAGCAGTTCTTC
>TRBV28|few|TRBJ1-2|TRBD1
CASRGQGNYGYTF
TGTGCCAGCAGAGGACAGGGCAACTATGGCTACACCTTC
>TRBV15|.|TRBJ2-5|.
CATSRVWSFTETQYF
TGTGCCACCAGCAGAGTTTGGAGTTTTACGGAGACCCAGTACTTC
>TRBV7-9|few|TRBJ2-5|TRBD1
CASSLGSDRVETQYF
TGTGCCAGCAGCTTAGGATCGGACAGGGTCGAGACCCAGTACTTC
>TRBV29-1|many|TRBJ2-1|TRBD2
CSVATSGNGNEQFF
TGCAGCGTAGCGACTAGCGGGAACGGCAATGAGCAGTTCTTC
>TRBV9|.|TRBJ1-1|.
CASSVGGNEGSEAFF
TGTGCCAGCAGCGTAGGAGGGAATGAGGGCAGTGAAGCTTTCTTT
>TRBV28|.|TRBJ2-7|.
CASSPGGASSYEQYF
TGTGCCAGCAGTCCCGGTGGGGCGAGCTCCTACGAGCAGTACTTC
>TRBV6-1|.|TRBJ2-5|TRBD2
CASSEGRGTSGREREETQYF
TGTGCCAGCAGTGAAGGGAGGGGGACTAGCGGGAGGGAGCGGGAGGAGACCCAGTACTTC
>TRBV10-3|few|TRBJ2-5|.
CAISENSGPAGTQYF
TGTGCCATCAGTGAGAACAGCGGCCCAGCAGGGACCCAGTACTTC
>TRBV5-1|.|TRBJ2-3|.
CASSTGVLDTDTQYF
TGCGCCAGCAGTACCGGGGTTTTGGACACAGATACGCAGTATTTT
>TRBV27|once|TRBJ2-5|.
CASSPTRDNGETQYF
TGTGCCAGCAGTCCCACCAGGGACAACGGGGAGACCCAGTACTTC
>TRBV7-2|.|TRBJ2-5|TRBD2
CASSLVQGGATQYF
TGTGCCAGCAGCTTAGTCCAGGGAGGGGCCACCCAGTACTTC
>TRBV5-1|.|TRBJ2-5|TRBD1
CASSISGTGQETQYF
TGCGCCAGCAGCATTTCAGGGACAGGGCAAGAGACCCAGTACTTC
>TRBV2|few|TRBJ1-4|.
CASSAFGATNEKLFF
TGTGCCAGCAGCGCTTTCGGGGCAACTAATGAAAAACTGTTTTTT
>TRBV7-2|.|TRBJ2-7|TRBD2
CASSLVGGRAVYEQYF
TGTGCCAGCAGCTTAGTCGGCGGGAGGGCCGTGTACGAGCAGTACTTC
>TRBV28|.|TRBJ1-5|.
CASRSGGTNQPQHF
TGTGCCAGCAGGTCCGGGGGAACCAATCAGCCCCAGCATTTT
>TRBV28|few|TRBJ1-2|.
CASSFQGNYYGYTF
TGTGCCAGCAGTTTTCAGGGGAATTACTATGGCTACACCTTC
>TRBV30|few|TRBJ2-5|TRBD2
CAWSVMVSGGPLETQYF
TGTGCCTGGAGTGTAATGGTGTCGGGAGGGCCTTTAGAGACCCAGTACTTC
>TRBV25-1|.|TRBJ2-1|.
CASSGGRIRGNEQFF
TGTGCCAGCAGTGGAGGCCGCATCCGGGGGAATGAGCAGTTCTTC
>TRBV30|few|TRBJ2-1|.
CAWSPGEYNEQFF
TGTGCCTGGAGTCCGGGAGAATACAATGAGCAGTTCTTC
>TRBV28|.|TRBJ2-2|.
CASSLWTGQTTGELFF
TGTGCCAGCAGTTTATGGACCGGACAGACCACCGGGGAGCTGTTTTTT
>TRBV14|few|TRBJ2-3|TRBD2
CASSRSTSGTDTQYF
TGTGCCAGCAGCCGATCGACTAGCGGCACAGATACGCAGTATTTT
>TRBV7-2|.|TRBJ2-5|.
CASSLVGSRAETQYF
TGTGCCAGCAGCTTAGTAGGATCCAGGGCAGAGACCCAGTACTTC
>TRBV15|.|TRBJ1-3|.
CATSADRGNTIYF
TGTGCCACCAGCGCCGACAGGGGAAACACCATATATTTT
>TRBV13|.|TRBJ2-5|TRBD2
CASSTGLEETQYF
TGTGCCAGCAGCACTGGACTAGAAGAGACCCAGTACTTC
>TRBV5-1|.|TRBJ2-3|TRBD2
CASSFGLAESTDTQYF
TGCGCCAGCAGCTTCGGACTAGCGGAAAGCACAGATACGCAGTATTTT
>TRBV6-5|few|TRBJ1-2|.
CASRQDNAYGYTF
TGTGCCAGCCGACAGGACAACGCTTATGGCTACACCTTC
>TRBV5-1|.|TRBJ1-4|TRBD1
CASSVTGTGSEKLFF
TGCGCCAGCAGCGTGACCGGGACAGGTAGTGAAAAACTGTTTTTT
>TRBV5-1|.|TRBJ2-1|TRBD2
CASSRGTSGRVNEQFF
TGCGCCAGCAGCCGGGGGACTAGCGGGAGGGTCAATGAGCAGTTCTTC
>TRBV5-1|few|TRBJ2-3|TRBD2
CASSLGTSGSTDTQYF
TGCGCCAGCAGCTTGGGGACTAGCGGATCCACAGATACGCAGTATTTT
>TRBV5-1|.|TRBJ2-7|TRBD1
CASSPGTGPYEQYF
TGCGCCAGCAGTCCCGGGACAGGTCCCTACGAGCAGTACTTC
>TRBV5-4|.|TRBJ2-1|TRBD2
CASSFRLAGLNEQFF
TGTGCCAGCAGCTTTAGACTAGCGGGACTAAATGAGCAGTTCTTC
>TRBV5-4|.|TRBJ2-1|TRBD2
CASRLGLAGNEQFF
TGTGCCAGCAGGTTAGGACTAGCAGGGAATGAGCAGTTCTTC
>TRBV29-1|.|TRBJ2-1|TRBD2
CSGGGFPPNEQFF
TGCAGCGGGGGGGGGTTCCCCCCCAATGAGCAGTTCTTC
>TRBV7-2|.|TRBJ1-1|TRBD1
CASSFRRDRGAFF
TGTGCCAGCAGCTTCAGGCGGGACAGAGGAGCTTTCTTT
>TRBV7-2|few|TRBJ2-7|.
CASSSPGYEQYF
TGTGCCAGCAGCTCCCCGGGCTACGAGCAGTACTTC
>TRBV5-5|.|TRBJ2-1|.
CASSGPQRTTYNEQFF
TGTGCCAGCAGCGGGCCCCAGAGGACTACATACAATGAGCAGTTCTTC
>TRBV7-9|few|TRBJ1-2|TRBD1
CASSSPPGQGTHTF
TGTGCCAGCAGCTCCCCCCCCGGACAGGGAACTCACACCTTC
>TRBV19|.|TRBJ1-4|TRBD1
CASRLQGVDEKLFF
TGTGCCAGTAGGTTGCAGGGGGTCGATGAAAAACTGTTTTTT
>TRBV28|.|TRBJ1-5|.
CASSLSGGIGQPQHF
TGTGCCAGCAGTTTATCGGGGGGGATCGGTCAGCCCCAGCATTTT